The clone carrying this TCR beta chain was observed a handful of times. This specimen belongs to a study of cytomegalovirus exposure and HLA in healthy donors. Germline CDR1 MDHEN, CDR2 SYDVKM. CDR3 length: 12 amino acids. The V end lost 8 bases, the J end lost 6 bases, and 13 bases lay between the germline ends. PCR amplification relied on 60 Vbeta primers (plus 13 Jbeta primers). TCRdb keeps only in-frame clones here, not all; method: immunoSEQ multiplex PCR. The profile shows fewer than 150,000 clones, about 84% of them singletons. Sequenced material: PBMCs. The receptor comes from a woman between 35 and 50 years old in good health and CMV-seropositive. The chain links TRBV28 to TRBJ1-2; D uncertain. CDR3 DNA: TGTGCCAGCCTCACAGTTATGGATGGCTACACCTTC. Translation gives CASLTVMDGYTF.